These 14 T cell receptor beta chains share one sample of origin, sequenced in a study of identical twins. A single record per CDR3 protein comes from TCRdb applying MiXCR to the 5' RACE reads. The sample has about 1.7 million distinct CDR3 sequences; 25% to 35% are singletons. The material sequenced was cord blood. Receptors were obtained from a newborn girl in good health.

V gene TRBV10-3 combines with J gene TRBJ2-1, with 9 bases fitting TRBD2. CDR1 is ENHRY, CDR2 SYGVKD, per germline. J lost 1 base, V lost 6 bases, and 4 bases had no gene match. The CDR3 sequence is 15 residues long. For the CDR3, the DNA is TGTGCCATCAGGGGGGCGGGAGGGTCCTACAATGAGCAGTTCTTC. Protein: CAIRGAGGSYNEQFF.

A word on this clonotype: The junction does not match germline at one end; this may be a read error. This CDR3 is CAGSSGYGYTF. CDR3 nucleotide sequence: TGTGCCGGCAGTTCGGGTTATGGCTACACCTTC. The chain carries TRBV6-5 and TRBJ1-2; D is unresolved. The CDR3 spans 11 residues. CDR1 and CDR2 from the germline V gene are MNHEY and SVGAGI.

This clonotype has only a few counts. The V and J genes are TRBV4-2 and TRBJ1-2; no clear D gene. Germline CDR1 LGHNA, CDR2 YNFKEQ. There are 14 residues in the CDR3. The V end was cut by 0 bases, the J end by 8 bases, with 13 bases between. This CDR3 is CASSQEWLRGGYTF. DNA of the CDR3: TGTGCCAGCAGCCAAGAATGGCTAAGAGGGGGCTACACCTTC.

The V and J genes are TRBV27 and TRBJ1-4; D gene ambiguous. The germline V gene has CDR1 MNHEY and CDR2 SMNVEV (reference sequence). This CDR3 comprises 15 residues. The V and J ends lost 0 bases and 1 base respectively, with 6 bases between them. The chain's CDR3 is CASSLSIGTNEKLFF. The CDR3 DNA is TGTGCCAGCAGTTTATCGATAGGAACTAATGAAAAACTGTTTTTT.

In this sample, this clonotype turned up once. The V call is TRBV20-1, the J call TRBJ2-3, with D perhaps TRBD2 (5 bases). The CDR3 has 13 residues. With 5 bases removed from V and 0 bases from J, the gap between germline ends came to 9 bases. Germline V gives CDR1 DFQATT, CDR2 SNEGSKA (reference sequence). For the CDR3, the DNA is TGCAGTGCTGGAGGCCCCAGCACAGATACGCAGTATTTT. Translation gives CSAGGPSTDTQYF.

The gene calls are TRBV5-1 and TRBJ2-1, with D perhaps being TRBD1 or TRBD2 (5 bases each). From germline, CDR1 is SGHRS and CDR2 YFSETQ. The V gene lost 0 bases and the J gene lost 5 bases, with 12 bases spanning the gap. This CDR3 spans 15 amino acids. The CDR3 coding sequence is TGCGCCAGCAGCTTGGAGGGACCAACCCACAATGAGCAGTTCTTC. Translating it yields CASSLEGPTHNEQFF.

The chain combines TRBV7-8 with TRBJ1-2; D is undetermined. This CDR3 region has 15 residues. Germline assignment: CDR1 SGHVS and CDR2 FQNEAQ. V dropped 1 base and J dropped 5 bases, with 14 bases sitting between them. CDR3 nucleotide sequence: TGTGCCAGCAGCTTAGGGCGGGTCTTACGGTATGGCTACACCTTC. Protein product: CASSLGRVLRYGYTF.

This clonotype was counted at least ten times. The V gene is TRBV12-3 or TRBV12-4, the J gene TRBJ2-7; 9 positions match TRBD1. This CDR3 region has 15 residues. The J segment lost 2 bases and the V segment lost 4 bases, leaving 6 bases of the junction unmatched. The CDR3 loop is CASSSGQGPPYEQYF. The CDR3 DNA is TGTGCCAGCAGTTCAGGACAGGGGCCACCCTACGAGCAGTACTTC.

The chain has TRBV20-1 and TRBJ2-4; no definite D call. Matching the DNA end better, TRBJ2-7 makes the J call doubtful. CDR1 and CDR2 (germline): DFQATT, SNEGSKA (reference sequence). This CDR3 is 14 amino acids long. This CDR3 reads CSARDSLASYEQYF. CDR3 DNA sequence: TGCAGTGCTAGAGATTCGTTGGCGAGCTACGAGCAGTACTTC.

Only a few counts were recorded for this clonotype. The chain links TRBV18 to TRBJ2-7, with TRBD2 identical over 7 bases. After removal of 1 base from V and 7 bases from J, the junction contained 10 bases not matched to a gene. The CDR3 runs to 15 residues. Germline V CDR1 and CDR2: KGHSH, LQKENI. The CDR3 reads CASSPQSPAGTEQYF. In nucleotides, the CDR3 is TGTGCCAGCTCACCACAATCCCCAGCGGGGACGGAGCAGTACTTC.

The chain has TRBV6-9 and TRBJ2-5; 12 bases fit TRBD2. The CDR3 extends over 15 amino acids. Germline trimming cut 4 bases from V and 11 bases from J; bases unmatched to any gene: 11. Germline V CDR1 and CDR2: MNHGY, SVAAGI. CDR3 nucleotides: TGTGCCAGCAGTTCTCCCAGACTAGCGGGGGATGAGCAGTACTTC. This translates into CASSSPRLAGDEQYF.

The chain uses TRBV3-1 and TRBJ1-5; D ambiguous. Germline CDR1 reads LGHDT; CDR2 reads YNNKEL (reference sequence). The CDR3 totals 14 residues. V lost 1 base and J 5 bases, leaving 9 bases between the germline ends. The CDR3 bases are TGTGCCAGCAGCCAAGGGGCCGGCGATCAGCCCCAGCATTTT. Its translation: CASSQGAGDQPQHF.

This chain connects TRBV3-1 to TRBJ2-3; no definite D call. The ends were cut back, 4 bases at V and 6 bases at J, with 11 bases in the middle. Germline V gives CDR1 LGHDT, CDR2 YNNKEL (reference sequence). The CDR3 runs 13 residues. The CDR3, as DNA: TGTGCCAGCAGCCGGGTAATAGGCGATACGCAGTATTTT. Its protein product is CASSRVIGDTQYF.

This clonotype has only one observation. V gene TRBV7-9 combines with J gene TRBJ2-4, with D possibly matching TRBD2 (6 bases). The J call may be in error: the DNA end matches TRBJ2-7 better. CDR3 length: 15 amino acids. CDR1 and CDR2 from the germline V gene are SEHNR and FQNEAQ (reference sequence). The CDR3 here is CASSPLAGLINEQYF. The CDR3 DNA sequence: TGTGCCAGCAGCCCTCTCGCGGGACTTATCAACGAGCAGTACTTC.